This T cell receptor (beta chain) is from a study of healthy donors' naive CD4 and CD8 T cells. General observations from the study: Homeostatic proliferation of naive T cells was not examined as a bias source.

Note on this clonotype: Its specificity is unknown.

A linear amplification protocol produced the TCR libraries from approximately 460 ng of total RNA. TCRdb processed the reads anew with MiXCR; each CDR3 protein has one entry. The table has around 200,000 distinct CDR3 sequences, 65% to 80% seen once. Germline V gene sequence: CDR1 LNHDA, CDR2 SQIVND (reference sequence). The CDR3 spans 14 residues. The V and J ends lost 1 base and 5 bases respectively, with 9 bases between them. The source material was naive CD4+ and CD8+ T cells sorted from blood, pooled from several donors. This chain joins TRBV19 and TRBJ1-5; D remains unclear. The sequence derives from a pool of human donors in good health; the sample pools cells from several healthy donors. In DNA form, the CDR3 reads TGTGCCAGTAGTATAGGAACGGGTTATCAGCCCCAGCATTTT. Translating it yields CASSIGTGYQPQHF. Filled out from reference TRBV19 and TRBJ1-5, the complete variable domain reads DGGITQSPKYLFRKEGQNVTLSCEQNLNHDAMYWYRQDPGQGLRLIYYSQIVNDFQKGDIAEGYSVSREKKESFPLTVTSAQKNPTAFYLCASSIGTGYQPQHFGDGTRLSIL.